This entry describes one TCR beta chain. This CDR3 is 14 amino acids long. The germline CDR1 and CDR2 sequences are SGHRS and YFSETQ. Trimming removed 2 bases at V and 8 bases at J, with 13 bases between. The protocol was immunoSEQ multiplex PCR, while the TCRdb copy is restricted to in-frame clones and leaves out a portion. The sample includes hundreds of thousands of clones, just over 85% of them seen just once. This sample stems from a study of cytomegalovirus exposure and HLA in healthy donors. This TCR was sampled from a woman under 30 in good health and CMV-seronegative. Input material: PBMCs. The chain uses TRBV5-1 and TRBJ1-4; D may be TRBD1 (5 bases). The CDR3 loop is CASSFGGSGEKLFF. The CDR3 DNA reads as TGCGCCAGCAGCTTCGGGGGGTCTGGGGAAAAACTGTTTTTT.